This TCR beta chain was profiled in a study of graft-versus-host responses after intestinal transplantation. Points from the study as a whole: Detection of GvH clones occurred in recipient marrow, and some had their first appearance in ileum or blood.

Assay: immunoSEQ multiplex PCR; the TCRdb copy retains only in-frame clones and omits some. The repertoire holds approximately 130,000 clones, with about 92% as singletons. The CDR3 extends over 16 amino acids. Trimming took 5 bases from V and 0 from J; bases not matched to a gene: 8. Germline V CDR1 and CDR2: SGHRS, YFSETQ. This clone was picked up one time. Its antigen remains unknown. The origin of this receptor is a human donor who received an intestinal transplant. Source: unstimulated CD4+ T cells sorted from spleen or lymph node cells, taken before intestinal transplant. This rearrangement joins TRBV5-1 to TRBJ1-1; 9 nucleotides match TRBD1. CDR3 in amino acids: CASSGRTGVMNTEAFF. The CDR3 bases are TGCGCCAGCAGTGGGAGGACAGGGGTGATGAACACTGAAGCTTTCTTT.